This TCR beta chain was sequenced during a study of response to subunit inactivated influenza vaccine. This clonotype was seen a few times. The antigen remains unidentified. CDR3 size: 13 residues. V lost 9 bases and J lost 1; bases outside the gene matches: 1. Germline CDR1 reads KGHDR; CDR2 reads SFDVKD. In TCRdb, the RT-PCR reads were re-called with MiXCR into one record per CDR3 protein. The sample includes approximately 500,000 distinct CDR3 sequences, over 10% of them seen just once. Findings and caveats of the study: The authors proposed limited new T cell recruitment per seasonal influenza vaccination.

The rearrangement links TRBV24-1 to TRBJ2-2, with 7 bases aligning to TRBD1. Sequenced material: PBMCs from blood, taken around seven weeks after vaccination. The TCR was taken from a man aged 45-65 years who received an inactivated influenza vaccine. The CDR3 region is CATQGENTGELFF. The CDR3 DNA reads TGTGCCACCCAGGGGGAGAACACCGGGGAGCTGTTTTTT.